Below are 16 T cell receptor beta chains sequenced from a single sample in a study of prognosis after radiotherapy for stage I lung cancer. It was by two-round multiplex PCR that TCR beta CDR3 was amplified from genomic DNA. Round one of PCR was performed, and it used primers specific to each TRBV and TRBJ gene. TCRdb fed the multiplex PCR reads into MiXCR, producing one record per CDR3 protein. The table records 25,000 to 35,000 distinct CDR3 sequences, less than 35% of them present only once. The sample here was PBMCs, taken before or after stereotactic body radiation therapy (not recorded which). The receptors here all came from a donor older than 45 with non-small cell lung cancer.

The table lists this clonotype with a few counts. The chain is built from TRBV18 and TRBJ2-7; possibly TRBD2 for D (5 bases). The CDR3 sequence is 14 residues long. The V end lost 4 bases, the J end lost 4 bases, and 14 bases lay between the germline ends. CDR1 KGHSH and CDR2 LQKENI come from the germline V gene. The CDR3 sequence: CASSRTGTNYEQYF. CDR3 nucleotide sequence: TGTGCCAGCTCACGGACGGGAACAAATTACGAGCAGTACTTC.

Remarks on this clonotype: This may come from a read error, since a much larger clone is one base off. The gene calls are TRBV15 and TRBJ1-1; possibly TRBD1 for D (6 bases). Looked up from germline, CDR1 is LNHNV and CDR2 is YYDKDF (reference sequence). The CDR3 length is 16 residues. V was pared by 1 base and J by 5 bases, with 17 bases between. CDR3 amino acids: CATSRGSGRGPTEAFF. CDR3 DNA: TGTGCCACCAGCAGAGGTTCGGGCAGGGGCCCGACTGAAGCTTTCTTT.

This clonotype occurred many times. The chain joins TRBV12-3 or TRBV12-4 to TRBJ1-1, with D possibly matching TRBD1 (5 bases). The CDR3 extends over 13 amino acids. Trimming pared 7 bases from V and 0 bases from J, leaving 9 bases between. The CDR3 nucleotides read TGTGCCAGCATCGGGACGGTGAACACTGAAGCTTTCTTT. This sequence encodes CASIGTVNTEAFF.

Note on this clonotype: A far bigger clonotype differs at one base, so this is likely a read error. The chain combines TRBV6-1 with TRBJ1-5; tentatively, D is TRBD1 (5 bases). CDR3 length: 18 amino acids. Germline values: CDR1 MNHNS, CDR2 SASEGT. V lost 5 bases, J lost 1 base, and 21 bases lay in between. The CDR3 loop reads CASSRSYRRPRSNQPQHF. The CDR3 bases are TGTGCCAGCAGTCGTTCGTACAGGCGACCGCGGAGCAATCAGCCCCAGCATTTT.

This clonotype was observed a handful of times. One base away lies a much larger clone, so this may be a sequencing read error. The gene calls are TRBV19 and TRBJ2-3; D is possibly TRBD2 (5 bases). The CDR3 totals 14 residues. V gave up 2 bases and J gave up 10 bases, with 16 bases separating them. Germline values: CDR1 LNHDA, CDR2 SQIVND (reference sequence). The CDR3 DNA sequence: TGTGCCAGTAGTATATCCCGGACTGGATCCGCGCAGTATTTT. Amino acid sequence: CASSISRTGSAQYF. Variable domain in full (rest from reference TRBV19 and TRBJ2-3): DGGITQSPKYLFRKEGQNVTLSCEQNLNHDAMYWYRQDPGQGLRLIYYSQIVNDFQKGDIAEGYSVSREKKESFPLTVTSAQKNPTAFYLCASSISRTGSAQYFGPGTRLTVL.

This clonotype was counted ten times or more. The CDR3 spells CSTTTGTSGDNEQFF. In DNA form, the CDR3 reads TGCAGTACAACCACCGGGACTAGCGGGGACAATGAGCAGTTCTTC. V is TRBV20-1 and J is TRBJ2-1; 13 bases map to TRBD2. The CDR3 has 15 residues. CDR1 DFQATT and CDR2 SNEGSKA come from the germline V gene (reference sequence). V lost 8 bases to trimming and J lost 5 bases; unmatched junction nucleotides: 9.

This clonotype was seen at least ten times. This chain joins TRBV12-3 or TRBV12-4 and TRBJ2-3, with D uncertain. V dropped 3 bases and J dropped 2 bases, with 9 bases sitting between them. CDR3 length: 14 amino acids. The CDR3 sequence is CASSFIRNTDTQYF. The CDR3 coding sequence is TGTGCCAGCAGTTTCATCCGGAACACAGATACGCAGTATTTT.

This clonotype was found a few times. This chain joins TRBV7-2 and TRBJ1-1; TRBD1 aligns across 9 bases. The CDR3 runs to 16 residues. After removal of 6 bases from V and 0 bases from J, the junction contained 8 bases not matched to a gene. CDR1 is SGHTA, CDR2 FQGNSA, per germline. CDR3 nucleotide sequence: TGTGCCAGCAGGCAGGACAGGGGATTTATGAACACTGAAGCTTTCTTT. Translated, it gives CASRQDRGFMNTEAFF.

The chain joins TRBV15 to TRBJ2-7; 11 nucleotides align to TRBD1. CDR3 length: 18 residues. The V segment lost 3 bases and the J segment 4 bases; nucleotides outside the gene matches: 14. In germline, CDR1 is LNHNV, CDR2 YYDKDF (reference sequence). The CDR3 loop is CATSRDRGQGAKGYEQYF. As DNA, the CDR3 is TGTGCCACCAGCAGGGACAGGGGGCAGGGGGCAAAGGGATACGAGCAGTACTTC.

This clonotype was picked up a small number of times. The chain carries TRBV5-4 and TRBJ2-1; 9 nucleotides match TRBD2. This CDR3 contains 17 residues. Germline-derived CDR1 and CDR2 are SGHNT and YYREEE (reference sequence). V gave up 0 bases and J gave up 8 bases; unmatched junction bases: 12. CDR3 sequence (DNA): TGTGCCAGCAGCTTGGGGTCTAGCGCGGGAGGGGGGGATGAGCAGTTCTTC. It yields the protein CASSLGSSAGGGDEQFF.

The chain carries TRBV19 and TRBJ1-1; D is possibly TRBD1 (5 bases). V was pared by 5 bases and J by 4 bases, with 17 bases between. Germline V CDR1 and CDR2: LNHDA, SQIVND (reference sequence). The CDR3 covers 15 residues. The CDR3 DNA follows: TGTGCCAGTAGTTCTTCCGGGACTCGGGGCACTGAAGCTTTCTTT. Translating gives CASSSSGTRGTEAFF.

In its sample, this clonotype was seen many times. The chain has TRBV6-5 and TRBJ2-7; 14 bases align to TRBD2. This CDR3 is 16 amino acids long. V shed 5 bases, J shed 6 bases, and the junction held 9 bases outside the gene matches. From germline, CDR1 is MNHEY and CDR2 SVGAGI. Written as DNA, the CDR3 is TGTGCCAGCAGTCCTAGGGGACTAGCGGGAGTAAGCGAGCAGTACTTC. It translates to CASSPRGLAGVSEQYF.

This clonotype was seen repeatedly, ten times or more. The chain carries TRBV30 and TRBJ1-2; D perhaps matches TRBD1 (6 bases). Trimming removed 4 bases from V and 2 bases from J, with 11 bases in between. This CDR3 contains 13 residues. Germline V lookup: CDR1 GTSNPN, CDR2 SVGIG (reference sequence). Written as DNA, the CDR3 is TGTGCCTGGAATGGGGGCGCGAACTATGGCTACACCTTC. Translated: CAWNGGANYGYTF.

This clonotype appeared many times. The rearrangement uses TRBV5-4 and TRBJ2-3, with TRBD1 matching 7 bases. With V trimmed by 3 bases and J by 4 bases, 8 bases remained unmatched. Germline V CDR1 and CDR2: SGHNT, YYREEE (reference sequence). This CDR3 spans 15 amino acids. The CDR3 region has the DNA TGTGCCAGCAGCTGGGACAGTGCGGTATCAGATACGCAGTATTTT. As protein: CASSWDSAVSDTQYF.

This clonotype appeared once. This may arise from a read error, as a much more abundant clone is one base away. The chain carries TRBV5-5 and TRBJ2-7, with D possibly being TRBD2 (6 bases). Germline assignment: CDR1 SGHKS and CDR2 YYEKEE (reference sequence). The CDR3 length is 15 residues. The CDR3 reads CSSSTRGMGPYEQYF. CDR3 DNA: TGTTCCAGCAGCACCCGCGGGATGGGCCCCTACGAGCAGTACTTC.

This clonotype has at least ten counts. The gene calls are TRBV18 and TRBJ1-2; TRBD1 matches at 7 bases. This CDR3 has 16 residues. Germline CDR1 and CDR2: KGHSH and LQKENI. Trimming removed 2 bases from V and 4 bases from J; junction bases left unmatched: 10. The CDR3 region has the DNA TGTGCCAGCTCACCAGAGAGACAGGGAGGAACCTATGGCTACACCTTC. This sequence encodes CASSPERQGGTYGYTF.